The TCR beta chain under discussion was sequenced for a study of cytomegalovirus exposure and HLA in healthy donors. Study outcomes and limitations: There were several of the most significant clusters that appeared linked to common viral pathogens in a later analysis. Reportedly, diagnosis of cytomegalovirus status by the classifier showed high specificity and sensitivity. In an earlier analysis, most TCR beta V segments were productive about 87% or about 30% of the time.

Primers for the PCR totalled 60 Vbeta and 13 Jbeta. Here immunoSEQ multiplex PCR was the method, and the copy in TCRdb shows in-frame clones only, minus some. This table holds about 200,000 clones, approximately 86% found once. Germline V CDR1 and CDR2: GTSNPN, SVGIG (reference sequence). CDR3 length: 13 residues. Trimming removed 7 bases from V and 0 bases from J; junction bases left unmatched: 4. Turning to this clone: Its antigen remains unknown.

The sample was PBMCs. The chain combines TRBV30 with TRBJ2-7; 9 nucleotides align to TRBD2. The origin of this receptor is a woman younger than 45 in good health and CMV-seronegative. CDR3 residues: CAYQAGGSYEQYF. The CDR3 nucleotides read TGTGCCTATCAAGCGGGGGGCTCCTACGAGCAGTACTTC.